Listed below are T cell receptor beta chains from one sample, sequenced in a study of T-cell memory formation after mild COVID-19. TCRdb processed the 5' RACE reads anew with MiXCR; each CDR3 protein has one entry. The sample includes tens of thousands of distinct CDR3 sequences, roughly 21% of them seen just once. Material for sequencing was PBMCs or a T cell subset sorted from them (not recorded which). These receptors all stem from an adult who had mild COVID-19 (a few samples of this study predate the infection). Cell type and time point are not known. Each CDR3 is given with its conserved first and last residue. D genes are given only for firm matches. Clone size, where shown, is once, few, many, or a class for clones that have expanded.

>TRBV5-1|.|many|TRBJ1-6
CASSLDRNSPLHF
TGCGCCAGCAGCCTTGATCGTAATTCACCCCTCCACTTT
>TRBV7-9|TRBD2|many|TRBJ2-5
CASSLSGRIGETQYF
TGTGCCAGCAGCTTAAGCGGGAGAATAGGAGAGACCCAGTACTTC
>TRBV18|TRBD1|many|TRBJ1-3
CASSFVQGIGPGNTIYF
TGTGCCAGCTCATTTGTACAGGGGATCGGGCCTGGAAACACCATATATTTT
>TRBV12-3/TRBV12-4|TRBD2|many|TRBJ2-1
CASSLMGGYGEQFF
TGTGCCAGCAGTTTAATGGGAGGGTACGGTGAGCAGTTCTTC
>TRBV5-7|.|.|TRBJ2-3
CASTLPVICWTDTQYF
TGTGCCAGCACCTTGCCCGTGATTTGTTGGACAGATACGCAGTATTTT
>TRBV9|TRBD2|many|TRBJ2-1
CASSVGLGGSRYNEQFF
TGTGCCAGCAGCGTAGGTCTGGGCGGGAGCAGGTACAATGAGCAGTTCTTC
>TRBV7-2|TRBD1|many|TRBJ2-4
CASSSRKTGNIQYF
TGTGCCAGCAGCTCAAGAAAGACAGGGAACATTCAGTACTTC
>TRBV28|.|.|TRBJ1-3
CASREGASSGNTIYF
TGTGCCAGCAGAGAAGGTGCCTCCTCTGGAAACACCATATATTTT
>TRBV6-2/TRBV6-3|TRBD1|medium-sized|TRBJ2-7
CASSYVAGGMGLDEQYF
TGTGCCAGCAGTTACGTGGCAGGGGGAATGGGCCTCGACGAGCAGTACTTC
>TRBV20-1|.|few|TRBJ1-4
CSARVGQGRNEKLFF
TGCAGTGCTAGAGTGGGTCAGGGGAGAAATGAAAAACTGTTTTTT
>TRBV29-1|TRBD2|.|TRBJ2-5
CSALAGGPWETQYF
TGCAGCGCCCTAGCGGGAGGGCCGTGGGAGACCCAGTACTTC
>TRBV7-3|.|many|TRBJ2-5
CASSLIGGETQYF
TGTGCCAGCAGCTTAATTGGAGGAGAGACCCAGTACTTC
>TRBV7-9|.|.|TRBJ2-7
CASSLTLIAAPRSSYEQYF
TGTGCCAGCAGCTTAACGTTGATAGCGGCTCCGAGATCCTCCTACGAGCAGTACTTC
>TRBV6-2/TRBV6-3|.|many|TRBJ2-7
CASSLTRLYEQYF
TGTGCCAGCAGCCTGACTAGGCTGTACGAGCAGTACTTC
>TRBV4-2|TRBD1|many|TRBJ1-1
CASSQLDRGSEAFF
TGTGCCAGCAGCCAATTAGACAGGGGGTCTGAAGCTTTCTTT
>TRBV29-1|.|.|TRBJ1-1
CSVQRRGKMNTEAFF
TGCAGCGTCCAGCGGAGGGGGAAGATGAACACTGAAGCTTTCTTT
>TRBV20-1|TRBD1|many|TRBJ1-1
CSAGGQGKTEAFF
TGCAGTGCAGGAGGACAGGGAAAGACTGAAGCTTTCTTT
>TRBV30|.|many|TRBJ2-1
CASMRGQGVYNEQFF
TGTGCCTCAATGCGGGGGCAGGGGGTCTACAATGAGCAGTTCTTC
>TRBV12-3/TRBV12-4|.|once|TRBJ2-1
CASTLDSSSYNEQFF
TGTGCCAGCACCCTGGACTCGAGCTCCTACAATGAGCAGTTCTTC
>TRBV6-6|.|once|TRBJ2-7
CASSPTGVYEQYF
TGTGCCAGCAGTCCGACAGGAGTCTACGAGCAGTACTTC
>TRBV19|.|.|TRBJ2-1
CASSIPSSYNEQFF
TGTGCCAGTAGTATCCCCAGCTCCTACAATGAGCAGTTCTTC
>TRBV3-1|.|many|TRBJ1-5
CASSQLRNQPQHF
TGTGCCAGCAGCCAACTTCGCAATCAGCCCCAGCATTTT
>TRBV12-3/TRBV12-4|.|many|TRBJ1-2
CASSQVGANYGYTF
TGTGCCAGCAGTCAAGTCGGGGCTAACTATGGCTACACCTTC
>TRBV4-3|.|.|TRBJ1-2
CASSQGNGYTF
TGCGCCAGCAGCCAGGGAAATGGCTACACCTTC
>TRBV3-1|.|many|TRBJ2-4
CASSQARTAKNIQYF
TGTGCCAGCAGCCAAGCCCGGACAGCCAAAAACATTCAGTACTTC
>TRBV20-1|.|many|TRBJ2-1
CSATIHNEQFF
TGCAGTGCCACCATACACAATGAGCAGTTCTTC
>TRBV20-1|.|many|TRBJ1-1
CSARDGQKHTEAFF
TGCAGTGCTAGAGACGGACAGAAGCACACTGAAGCTTTCTTT
>TRBV4-1|.|.|TRBJ2-5
CASSHLGPQETQYF
TGCGCCAGCAGCCACCTCGGGCCTCAAGAGACCCAGTACTTC
>TRBV5-1|.|.|TRBJ2-1
CASSLGGLRTYNEQFF
TGCGCCAGCAGCTTAGGGGGGCTTAGAACCTACAATGAGCAGTTCTTC
>TRBV6-5|TRBD2|medium-sized|TRBJ2-7
CASTSSGSSYEQYF
TGTGCCAGCACTAGTAGCGGGAGCTCCTACGAGCAGTACTTC
>TRBV5-1|TRBD1|many|TRBJ1-5
CASSLAGQNEPQHF
TGCGCCAGCAGCTTGGCGGGACAGAACGAGCCCCAGCATTTT
>TRBV5-4|.|.|TRBJ2-2
CASSPGVATGELFF
TGTGCCAGCAGCCCAGGGGTGGCTACCGGGGAGCTGTTTTTT
>TRBV6-5|.|many|TRBJ2-4
CASSETGLAKNIQYF
TGTGCCAGCAGTGAAACAGGTTTAGCCAAAAACATTCAGTACTTC
>TRBV12-3/TRBV12-4|TRBD1|many|TRBJ1-5
CASSLFGQVGNQPQHF
TGTGCCAGCAGTTTATTTGGACAGGTGGGCAATCAGCCCCAGCATTTT
>TRBV11-1|TRBD2|many|TRBJ2-1
CASSRGGNSGNNEQFF
TGTGCCAGCAGCCGAGGGGGTAATAGCGGGAACAATGAGCAGTTCTTC
>TRBV4-2|.|many|TRBJ2-3
CASSQAVGTSTDTQYF
TGTGCCAGCAGCCAAGCTGTTGGGACTAGCACAGATACGCAGTATTTT
>TRBV5-6|.|many|TRBJ1-2
CASSLGQASGGYTF
TGTGCCAGCAGCTTGGGGCAGGCGTCAGGGGGCTACACCTTC
>TRBV27|.|many|TRBJ2-3
CASSLSRNPSTDTQYF
TGTGCCAGCAGTTTATCTCGCAACCCTAGCACAGATACGCAGTATTTT
>TRBV4-1|.|many|TRBJ1-1
CASSHLEQVRGNTEAFF
TGCGCCAGCAGCCATTTAGAACAGGTTAGGGGTAACACTGAAGCTTTCTTT
>TRBV29-1|.|many|TRBJ1-1
CSVVGGLNTEAFF
TGCAGCGTTGTCGGGGGCCTGAACACTGAAGCTTTCTTT